The sequence of this TCR beta chain was determined in a study of cytomegalovirus exposure and HLA in healthy donors. 60 Vbeta and 13 Jbeta primers were used in PCR. The protocol was immunoSEQ multiplex PCR, while the TCRdb copy is restricted to in-frame clones and leaves out a portion. The sample has about 260,000 clones; around two thirds are singletons. Details on this clone: Its antigen is not identified.

Whole-study findings and limits: Later analysis identified about 17,000 TCR beta sequences associated with HLA alleles, using a false discovery rate threshold of 0.05. The records held CMV serostatus as the only immune exposure information.

CDR3 length: 14 residues. Germline CDR1 and CDR2: SGHVS and FNYEAQ. The germline V and J ends were trimmed by 4 bases and 7 bases, with 17 bases remaining between them. This sequence originates from a female donor in good health and CMV-seronegative. The sequenced sample was PBMCs. This chain joins TRBV7-6 and TRBJ2-7, with unresolved D. The CDR3 coding sequence is TGTGCCAGCAGCTCGTCCCGGGTAGCCGAGGAGCAGTACTTC. Its translation is CASSSSRVAEEQYF.